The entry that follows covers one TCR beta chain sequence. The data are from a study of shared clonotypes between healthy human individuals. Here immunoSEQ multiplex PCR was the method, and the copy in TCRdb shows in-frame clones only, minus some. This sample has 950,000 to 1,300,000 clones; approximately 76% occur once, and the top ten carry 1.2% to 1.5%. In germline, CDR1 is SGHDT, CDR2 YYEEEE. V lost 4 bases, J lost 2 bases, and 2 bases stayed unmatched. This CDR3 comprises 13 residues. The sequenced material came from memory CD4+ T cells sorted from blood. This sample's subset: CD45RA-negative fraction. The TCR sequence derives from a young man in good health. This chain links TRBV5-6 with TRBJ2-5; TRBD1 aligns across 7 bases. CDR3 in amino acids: CASSVGQQETQYF. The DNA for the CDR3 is TGTGCCAGCAGCGTGGGACAGCAAGAGACCCAGTACTTC.